The sequence of this T cell receptor (beta chain) was determined in a study of cytomegalovirus exposure and HLA in healthy donors. Study-wide findings and caveats: Reportedly, HLA-A and HLA-B alleles of most subjects were accurately predicted from TCR beta. In an earlier analysis, productive rearrangement rates for most beta V segments clustered near 87% or 30%. A missense DCLRE1C variant was associated with V- and J-gene trimming of TCR beta chains in a later analysis, and an independent cohort replicated the association.

This clone occurred a few times. What it binds is unknown. The PCR was carried out with 60 Vbeta primers and 13 Jbeta primers. Using immunoSEQ multiplex PCR, the repertoire was profiled, and TCRdb retains in-frame clones only, with some absent. The profile shows 100,000 to 150,000 clones, 77% of them singletons. This cohort consisted of healthy bone marrow donors. From germline, CDR1 is MNHNS and CDR2 SASEGT. The trim removed 1 base at V and 9 bases at J, leaving 6 bases unmatched. The CDR3 runs to 14 residues. Source material: PBMCs. This receptor was taken from a woman aged 40 to 50 in good health and CMV-seropositive. V gene TRBV6-1 combines with J gene TRBJ2-4, with 7 bases that match TRBD2. CDR3 loop: CASSEVGGGGIQYF. The CDR3, as DNA: TGTGCCAGCAGTGAAGTCGGCGGGGGAGGCATTCAGTACTTC.